A selection of T cell receptor beta chains follows, all from one sample in a study of identical twins. TCRdb re-called the 5' RACE reads through MiXCR, storing one row per CDR3 protein. In the table there are 690,000 or so distinct CDR3 sequences, 5.5% to 6.5% of which are singletons. Sequenced material: naive T cells sorted from blood. All receptors derive from a man aged 18-30 years in good health. Each CDR3 is given with its conserved first and last residue. D genes are given only for firm matches. A row's size may be missing; if present it is once, few, many or a size class.

v_call: TRBV5-6; d_call: .; clone_size: many; j_call: TRBJ2-2; cdr3_nt: TGTGCCAGCAGCACCTATCCCGCGAACACCGGGGAGCTGTTTTTT; cdr3_aa: CASSTYPANTGELFF
v_call: TRBV5-1; d_call: .; clone_size: few; j_call: TRBJ1-2; cdr3_nt: TGCGCCAGCAGCTTGCCAGGGTCGGTGGATGGCTACACCTTC; cdr3_aa: CASSLPGSVDGYTF
v_call: TRBV5-5; d_call: .; clone_size: few; j_call: TRBJ2-5; cdr3_nt: TGTGCCAGCAGCTTGAGTCAGGAAGAGACCCAGTACTTC; cdr3_aa: CASSLSQEETQYF
v_call: TRBV27; d_call: TRBD2; clone_size: many; j_call: TRBJ2-1; cdr3_nt: TGTGCCAGCAGTCCCTACCTGGGGCTAGCGGGAGAGAATGAGCAGTTCTTC; cdr3_aa: CASSPYLGLAGENEQFF
v_call: TRBV7-2; d_call: .; clone_size: few; j_call: TRBJ2-1; cdr3_nt: TGTGCCAGCAGCCCGCGCCCATGGAATGAGCAGTTCTTC; cdr3_aa: CASSPRPWNEQFF
v_call: TRBV6-2/TRBV6-3; d_call: TRBD1; clone_size: many; j_call: TRBJ2-5; cdr3_nt: TGTGCCAGCAGTTACCCGGACAGGCTAAGGGAGACCCAGTACTTC; cdr3_aa: CASSYPDRLRETQYF
v_call: TRBV12-3/TRBV12-4; d_call: .; clone_size: many; j_call: TRBJ1-1; cdr3_nt: TGTGCCAGCACTGAGGGTAGGTACACTGAAGCTTTCTTT; cdr3_aa: CASTEGRYTEAFF
v_call: TRBV20-1; d_call: .; clone_size: many; j_call: TRBJ1-5; cdr3_nt: TGCAGTGCTAGAGTAGTTTTCGGGGGTAACGATCAGCCCCAGCATTTT; cdr3_aa: CSARVVFGGNDQPQHF
v_call: TRBV7-2; d_call: .; clone_size: .; j_call: TRBJ1-2; cdr3_nt: TGTGCCAGCAGCTTAATGGGACCCCCGGTCACCTTC; cdr3_aa: CASSLMGPPVTF
v_call: TRBV20-1; d_call: .; clone_size: many; j_call: TRBJ1-2; cdr3_nt: TGCAGTGCTAGAGACTCCGTAAATGGCTACACCTTC; cdr3_aa: CSARDSVNGYTF
v_call: TRBV20-1; d_call: TRBD2; clone_size: many; j_call: TRBJ2-5; cdr3_nt: TGCAGTGCTAGGGATTCGTTAAGCGGGAGGTTGGGAGAGACCCAGTACTTC; cdr3_aa: CSARDSLSGRLGETQYF
v_call: TRBV9; d_call: .; clone_size: many; j_call: TRBJ1-1; cdr3_nt: TGTGCCAGCAGCGCGATACTTAGGGACACTGAAGCTTTCTTT; cdr3_aa: CASSAILRDTEAFF
v_call: TRBV5-1; d_call: TRBD2; clone_size: few; j_call: TRBJ2-1; cdr3_nt: TGCGCCAGCAGCTTGGATAGCGGGAGTAGCAATGAGCAGTTCTTC; cdr3_aa: CASSLDSGSSNEQFF
v_call: TRBV20-1; d_call: .; clone_size: many; j_call: TRBJ2-3; cdr3_nt: TGCAGCGCCAGGTGGCGCAATACGCAGTATTTT; cdr3_aa: CSARWRNTQYF
v_call: TRBV9; d_call: .; clone_size: few; j_call: TRBJ2-1; cdr3_nt: TGTGCCAGCAGCGTAGGATCGGCTTCCTACAATGAGCAGTTCTTC; cdr3_aa: CASSVGSASYNEQFF
v_call: TRBV29-1; d_call: .; clone_size: many; j_call: TRBJ2-1; cdr3_nt: TGCAGCGTTGAAGTAGGTGGAGATGAGCAGTTCTTC; cdr3_aa: CSVEVGGDEQFF
v_call: TRBV29-1; d_call: .; clone_size: few; j_call: TRBJ2-1; cdr3_nt: TGCAGCGTTGAAGATAGAGGCAGGCTTACCTATGAGCAGTTCTTC; cdr3_aa: CSVEDRGRLTYEQFF
v_call: TRBV9; d_call: TRBD1; clone_size: many; j_call: TRBJ1-3; cdr3_nt: TGTGCCAGCAGCTCGGGACAGCTCTCTGGAAACACCATATATTTT; cdr3_aa: CASSSGQLSGNTIYF
v_call: TRBV5-1; d_call: .; clone_size: few; j_call: TRBJ1-1; cdr3_nt: TGCGCCAGCAGCTTAACGACAGCGAGTTTGAACACTGAAGCTTTCTTT; cdr3_aa: CASSLTTASLNTEAFF
v_call: TRBV2; d_call: .; clone_size: .; j_call: TRBJ2-2; cdr3_nt: TGTGCCAGCAGAGAAGACAGCGGGGAGCTGTTTTTT; cdr3_aa: CASREDSGELFF
v_call: TRBV29-1; d_call: .; clone_size: few; j_call: TRBJ1-5; cdr3_nt: TGCAGCGTTGAAGGGGAGCCTAATCAGCCCCAGCATTTT; cdr3_aa: CSVEGEPNQPQHF
v_call: TRBV12-3/TRBV12-4; d_call: TRBD1; clone_size: many; j_call: TRBJ1-1; cdr3_nt: TGTGCCAGCAGTTCCGGGACAGGGATGAACACTGAAGCTTTCTTT; cdr3_aa: CASSSGTGMNTEAFF
v_call: TRBV7-2; d_call: TRBD2; clone_size: many; j_call: TRBJ2-1; cdr3_nt: TGTGCCAGCAGCCCCCGACTAGCGGGAGTTCGGCAGTTCTTC; cdr3_aa: CASSPRLAGVRQFF
v_call: TRBV9; d_call: TRBD2; clone_size: .; j_call: TRBJ2-1; cdr3_nt: TGTGCCAGCAGCGTAGTGGGGACTAGCAATGAGCAGTTCTTC; cdr3_aa: CASSVVGTSNEQFF
v_call: TRBV7-2; d_call: TRBD2; clone_size: many; j_call: TRBJ2-3; cdr3_nt: TGTGCCAGCAGCCTGGGACTAGCGGGGCCAGATACGCAGTATTTT; cdr3_aa: CASSLGLAGPDTQYF
v_call: TRBV6-1; d_call: .; clone_size: few; j_call: TRBJ2-7; cdr3_nt: TGTGCCAGCAGTCCTCCGAAGACAGGGAGGAACGACGAGCAGTACTTC; cdr3_aa: CASSPPKTGRNDEQYF
v_call: TRBV24-1; d_call: .; clone_size: .; j_call: TRBJ1-2; cdr3_nt: TGTGCCACCAGTGATCAGTATGGCTACACCTTC; cdr3_aa: CATSDQYGYTF
v_call: TRBV19; d_call: TRBD1; clone_size: .; j_call: TRBJ1-1; cdr3_nt: TGTGCCAGCAGGGGGACAGCGGTCTCGAACACTGAAGCTTTCTTT; cdr3_aa: CASRGTAVSNTEAFF
v_call: TRBV5-1; d_call: .; clone_size: few; j_call: TRBJ2-6; cdr3_nt: TGCGCCAGCAGCCTTAGGAGGTCTGGGGCCAACGTCCTGACTTTC; cdr3_aa: CASSLRRSGANVLTF
v_call: TRBV20-1; d_call: .; clone_size: many; j_call: TRBJ2-1; cdr3_nt: TGCAGTGCTAGCCCCAGGGACAATGAGCAGTTCTTC; cdr3_aa: CSASPRDNEQFF
v_call: TRBV20-1; d_call: TRBD2; clone_size: .; j_call: TRBJ2-5; cdr3_nt: TGCAGTGCTAGAGATCGCCTGGGGCTAGCGGGACAAGAGACCCAGTACTTC; cdr3_aa: CSARDRLGLAGQETQYF
v_call: TRBV10-1; d_call: TRBD1; clone_size: many; j_call: TRBJ2-1; cdr3_nt: TGCGCCAGCAGGCCCGGGACAGGGGGTGGCTACAATGAGCAGTTCTTC; cdr3_aa: CASRPGTGGGYNEQFF
v_call: TRBV18; d_call: .; clone_size: .; j_call: TRBJ1-1; cdr3_nt: TGTGCCAGTAAACAGGGAATGAACACTGAAGCTTTCTTT; cdr3_aa: CASKQGMNTEAFF
v_call: TRBV20-1; d_call: .; clone_size: many; j_call: TRBJ2-1; cdr3_nt: TGCAGTGCTAGCCCGGATGAGCAGTTCTTC; cdr3_aa: CSASPDEQFF
v_call: TRBV11-2; d_call: .; clone_size: .; j_call: TRBJ2-1; cdr3_nt: TGTGCCAGCAGCTTTGGGAGTGGCTCCTACAATGAGCAGTTCTTC; cdr3_aa: CASSFGSGSYNEQFF
v_call: TRBV27; d_call: .; clone_size: .; j_call: TRBJ1-2; cdr3_nt: TGTGCCAGCAGTCTCAGGGGTACAGGTTATGGCTACACCTTC; cdr3_aa: CASSLRGTGYGYTF
v_call: TRBV24-1; d_call: TRBD2; clone_size: many; j_call: TRBJ2-1; cdr3_nt: TGTGCCACCAGTTCAAGGACAGTCGGGACTAGCGGGCAACTAGTCTACAATGAGCAGTTCTTC; cdr3_aa: CATSSRTVGTSGQLVYNEQFF
v_call: TRBV15; d_call: .; clone_size: .; j_call: TRBJ2-1; cdr3_nt: TGTGCCACCAGCAGAGCTTTCCCCAGTGGCGGGACCGGATCATACAATGAGCAGTTCTTC; cdr3_aa: CATSRAFPSGGTGSYNEQFF
v_call: TRBV11-3; d_call: .; clone_size: few; j_call: TRBJ2-5; cdr3_nt: TGTGCCAGCAGCTTAATGGGGCAAGAGACCCAGTACTTC; cdr3_aa: CASSLMGQETQYF
v_call: TRBV29-1; d_call: .; clone_size: many; j_call: TRBJ1-1; cdr3_nt: TGCAGCGTTACGGGAGCTTTCTTT; cdr3_aa: CSVTGAFF
v_call: TRBV9; d_call: TRBD2; clone_size: .; j_call: TRBJ2-7; cdr3_nt: TGTGCCAGCAGCGTAGATACGGGGGGAATTAAAAACGAGCAGTACTTC; cdr3_aa: CASSVDTGGIKNEQYF
v_call: TRBV24-1; d_call: TRBD1; clone_size: few; j_call: TRBJ2-1; cdr3_nt: TGTGCCACCAGTGATATGGGACAGGGTTTGATAGGGCAGTTCTTC; cdr3_aa: CATSDMGQGLIGQFF
v_call: TRBV7-2; d_call: .; clone_size: few; j_call: TRBJ2-1; cdr3_nt: TGTGCCAGCAGCGGGACCCCGAATGAGCAGTTCTTC; cdr3_aa: CASSGTPNEQFF
v_call: TRBV25-1; d_call: .; clone_size: many; j_call: TRBJ2-2; cdr3_nt: TGTGCCAGCAGTGAAAGGAGGACACCAGCCCCCGGGGAGCTGTTTTTT; cdr3_aa: CASSERRTPAPGELFF
v_call: TRBV12-3/TRBV12-4; d_call: TRBD2; clone_size: many; j_call: TRBJ2-1; cdr3_nt: TGTGCCAGCACCCTGACGGGGGGTTCCTACAATGAGCAGTTCTTC; cdr3_aa: CASTLTGGSYNEQFF
v_call: TRBV7-9; d_call: TRBD1; clone_size: few; j_call: TRBJ1-1; cdr3_nt: TGTGCCAGCAGCTTAGGGGACAGGGTTGCAGCTTTCTTT; cdr3_aa: CASSLGDRVAAFF